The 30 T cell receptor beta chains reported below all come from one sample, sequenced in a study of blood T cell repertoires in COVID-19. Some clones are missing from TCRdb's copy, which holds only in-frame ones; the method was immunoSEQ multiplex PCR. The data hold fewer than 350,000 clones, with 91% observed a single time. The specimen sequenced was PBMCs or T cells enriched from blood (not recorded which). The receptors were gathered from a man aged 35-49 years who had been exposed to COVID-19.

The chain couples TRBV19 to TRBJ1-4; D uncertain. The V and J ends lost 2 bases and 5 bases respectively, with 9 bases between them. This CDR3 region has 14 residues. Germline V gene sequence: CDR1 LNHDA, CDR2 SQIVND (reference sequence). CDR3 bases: TGTGCCAGTAGTATAAGAGGAGCAAATGAAAAACTGTTTTTT. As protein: CASSIRGANEKLFF.

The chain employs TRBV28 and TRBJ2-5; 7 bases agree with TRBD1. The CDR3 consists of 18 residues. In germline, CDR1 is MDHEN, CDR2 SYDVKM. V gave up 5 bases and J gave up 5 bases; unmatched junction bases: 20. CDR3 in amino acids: CASSTDRVTNLFQETQYF. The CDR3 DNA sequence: TGTGCCAGCAGTACAGACAGGGTTACGAACCTTTTCCAGGAGACCCAGTACTTC.

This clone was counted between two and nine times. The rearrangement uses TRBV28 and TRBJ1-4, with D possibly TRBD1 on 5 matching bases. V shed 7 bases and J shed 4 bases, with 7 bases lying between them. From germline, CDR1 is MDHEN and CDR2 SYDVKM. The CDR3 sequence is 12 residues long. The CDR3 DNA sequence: TGTGCCAGCACCAGGGTTAATGAAAAACTGTTTTTT. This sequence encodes CASTRVNEKLFF.

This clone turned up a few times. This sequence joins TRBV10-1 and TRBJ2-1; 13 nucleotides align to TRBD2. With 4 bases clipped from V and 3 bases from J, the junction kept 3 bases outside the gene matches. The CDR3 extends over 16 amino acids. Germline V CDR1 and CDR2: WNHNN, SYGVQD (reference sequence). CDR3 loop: CASSGGTSGNYNEQFF. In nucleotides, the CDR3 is TGCGCCAGCAGTGGAGGGACTAGCGGGAACTACAATGAGCAGTTCTTC.

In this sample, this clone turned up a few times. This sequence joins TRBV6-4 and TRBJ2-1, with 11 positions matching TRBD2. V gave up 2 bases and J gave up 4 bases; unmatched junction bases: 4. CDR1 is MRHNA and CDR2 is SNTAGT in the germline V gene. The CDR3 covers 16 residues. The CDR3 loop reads CASSDRGTSGYNEQFF. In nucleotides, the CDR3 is TGTGCCAGCAGTGACCGCGGGACTAGCGGATACAATGAGCAGTTCTTC.

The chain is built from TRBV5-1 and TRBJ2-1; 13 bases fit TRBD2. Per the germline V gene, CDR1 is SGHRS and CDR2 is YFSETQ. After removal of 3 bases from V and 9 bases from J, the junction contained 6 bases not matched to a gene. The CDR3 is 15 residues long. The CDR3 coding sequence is TGCGCCAGCAGCTGGACTAGCGGGAGCTTTAGTGAGCAGTTCTTC. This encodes CASSWTSGSFSEQFF.

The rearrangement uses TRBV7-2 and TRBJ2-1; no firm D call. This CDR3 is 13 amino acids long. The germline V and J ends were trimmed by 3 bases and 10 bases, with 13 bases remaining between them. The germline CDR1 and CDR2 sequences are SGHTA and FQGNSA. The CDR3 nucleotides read TGTGCCAGCAGCTTTAAGCCCGGTATCGAGCAGTTCTTC. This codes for CASSFKPGIEQFF.

CDR3 loop: CASSQEGGLVSVGINEQFF. In DNA form, the CDR3 reads TGCGCCAGCAGCCAAGAGGGAGGACTAGTATCGGTAGGGATCAATGAGCAGTTCTTC. The chain couples TRBV4-1 to TRBJ2-1; TRBD2 aligns across 7 bases. Looked up from germline, CDR1 is MGHRA and CDR2 is YSYEKL. The CDR3 is 19 residues long. Trimming at V came to 0 bases and at J to 6 bases, leaving 17 bases not matched to a gene.

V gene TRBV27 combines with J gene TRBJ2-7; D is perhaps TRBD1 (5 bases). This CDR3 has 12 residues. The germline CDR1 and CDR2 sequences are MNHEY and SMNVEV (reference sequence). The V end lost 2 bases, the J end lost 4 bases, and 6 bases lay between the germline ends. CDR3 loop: CASSLQGYEQYF. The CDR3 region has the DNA TGTGCCAGCAGTTTACAGGGTTACGAGCAGTACTTC.

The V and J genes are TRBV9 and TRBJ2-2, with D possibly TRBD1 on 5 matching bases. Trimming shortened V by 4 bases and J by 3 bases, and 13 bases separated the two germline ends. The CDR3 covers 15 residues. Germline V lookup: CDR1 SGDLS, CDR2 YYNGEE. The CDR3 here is CASSHTGADTGELFF. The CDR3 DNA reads TGTGCCAGCAGCCACACTGGGGCAGACACCGGGGAGCTGTTTTTT.

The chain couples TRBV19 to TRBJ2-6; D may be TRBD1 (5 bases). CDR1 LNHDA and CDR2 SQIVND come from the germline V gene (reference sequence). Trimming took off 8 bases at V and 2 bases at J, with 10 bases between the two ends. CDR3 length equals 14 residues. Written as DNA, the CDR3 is TGTGCCAGTGACAGATTCGCTGGGGCCAACGTCCTGACTTTC. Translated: CASDRFAGANVLTF. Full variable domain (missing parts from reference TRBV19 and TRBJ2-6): DGGITQSPKYLFRKEGQNVTLSCEQNLNHDAMYWYRQDPGQGLRLIYYSQIVNDFQKGDIAEGYSVSREKKESFPLTVTSAQKNPTAFYLCASDRFAGANVLTFGAGSRLTVL.

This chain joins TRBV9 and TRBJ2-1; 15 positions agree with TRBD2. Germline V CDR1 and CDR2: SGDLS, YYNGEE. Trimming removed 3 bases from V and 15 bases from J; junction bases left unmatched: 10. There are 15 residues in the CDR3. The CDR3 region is CASSGWTSGREGLFF. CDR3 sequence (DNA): TGTGCCAGCAGCGGCTGGACTAGCGGGAGGGAAGGGTTGTTCTTC.

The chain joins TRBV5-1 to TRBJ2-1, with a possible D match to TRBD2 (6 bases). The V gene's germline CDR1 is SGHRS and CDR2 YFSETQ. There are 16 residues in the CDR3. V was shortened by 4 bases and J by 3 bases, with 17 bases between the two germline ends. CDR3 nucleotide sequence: TGCGCCAGCAGCCCCCCAAACTTGGGACTCTACAATGAGCAGTTCTTC. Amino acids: CASSPPNLGLYNEQFF.

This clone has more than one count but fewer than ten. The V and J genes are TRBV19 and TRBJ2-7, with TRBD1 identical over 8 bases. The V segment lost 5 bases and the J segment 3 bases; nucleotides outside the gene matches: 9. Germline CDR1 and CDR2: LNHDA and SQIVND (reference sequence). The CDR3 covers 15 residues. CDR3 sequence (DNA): TGTGCCAGTAGTCAAATCGGACAGGGACTCTACGAGCAGTACTTC. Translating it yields CASSQIGQGLYEQYF.

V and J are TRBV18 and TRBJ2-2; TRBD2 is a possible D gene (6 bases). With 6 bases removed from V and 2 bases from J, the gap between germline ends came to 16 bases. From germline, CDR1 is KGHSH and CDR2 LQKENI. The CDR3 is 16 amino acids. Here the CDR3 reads CASSAQLAFNTGELFF. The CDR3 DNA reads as TGTGCCAGCTCGGCCCAGCTAGCGTTTAACACCGGGGAGCTGTTTTTT.

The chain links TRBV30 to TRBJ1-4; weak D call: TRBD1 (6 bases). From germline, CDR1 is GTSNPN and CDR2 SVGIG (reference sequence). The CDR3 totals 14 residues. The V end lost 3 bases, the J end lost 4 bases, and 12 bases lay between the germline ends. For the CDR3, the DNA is TGTGCCTGGAGCGGAAGGACAGTTAATGAAAAACTGTTTTTT. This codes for CAWSGRTVNEKLFF.

The CDR3 loop reads CASSLSQGAEYGYTF. The CDR3 nucleotides are TGTGCCAGCAGTTTATCGCAGGGGGCAGAGTATGGCTACACCTTC. The gene calls are TRBV27 and TRBJ1-2; 8 bases map to TRBD1. Losses at the gene ends were 0 bases for V and 5 bases for J; bases not matched to a gene: 5. CDR1 and CDR2 from the germline V gene are MNHEY and SMNVEV (reference sequence). The CDR3 contains 15 residues.

The CDR3 here is CASSLGLDYQPQHF. The CDR3, as DNA: TGTGCCAGCAGTCTCGGCCTAGACTATCAGCCCCAGCATTTT. This rearrangement joins TRBV28 to TRBJ1-5, with D unclear. V lost 5 bases, J lost 5 bases, and 13 bases lay in between. CDR3 length: 14 amino acids. Germline values: CDR1 MDHEN, CDR2 SYDVKM.

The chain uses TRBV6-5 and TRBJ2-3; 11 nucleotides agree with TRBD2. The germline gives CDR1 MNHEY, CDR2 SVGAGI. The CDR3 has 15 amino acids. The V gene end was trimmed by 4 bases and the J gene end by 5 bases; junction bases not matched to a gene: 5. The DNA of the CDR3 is TGTGCCAGCAGTTCCATAGCGGGAGGGCTAGATACGCAGTATTTT. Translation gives CASSSIAGGLDTQYF.

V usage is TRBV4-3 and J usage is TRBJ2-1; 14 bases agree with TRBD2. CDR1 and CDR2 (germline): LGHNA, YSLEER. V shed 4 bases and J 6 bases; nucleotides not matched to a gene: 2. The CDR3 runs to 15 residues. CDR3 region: CASSLGTSGSNEQFF. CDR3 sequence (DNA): TGCGCCAGCAGCCTAGGGACTAGCGGGAGCAATGAGCAGTTCTTC.

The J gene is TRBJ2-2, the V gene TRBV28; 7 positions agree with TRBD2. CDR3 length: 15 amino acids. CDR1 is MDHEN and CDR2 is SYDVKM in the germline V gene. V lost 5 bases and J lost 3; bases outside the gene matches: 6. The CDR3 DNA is TGTGCCAGCAGTCGAACAGCGGGGCACACCGGGGAGCTGTTTTTT. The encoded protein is CASSRTAGHTGELFF.

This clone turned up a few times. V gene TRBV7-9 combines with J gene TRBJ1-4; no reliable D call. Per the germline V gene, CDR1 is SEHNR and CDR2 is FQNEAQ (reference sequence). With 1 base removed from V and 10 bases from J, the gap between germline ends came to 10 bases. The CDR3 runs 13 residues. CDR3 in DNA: TGTGCCAGCAGCTTAGACTACTCTGGAAAACTGTTTTTT. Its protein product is CASSLDYSGKLFF. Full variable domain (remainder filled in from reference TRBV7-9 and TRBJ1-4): DTGVSQNPRHKITKRGQNVTFRCDPISEHNRLYWYRQTLGQGPEFLTYFQNEAQLEKSRLLSDRFSAERPKGSFSTLEIQRTEQGDSAMYLCASSLDYSGKLFFGSGTQLSVL.

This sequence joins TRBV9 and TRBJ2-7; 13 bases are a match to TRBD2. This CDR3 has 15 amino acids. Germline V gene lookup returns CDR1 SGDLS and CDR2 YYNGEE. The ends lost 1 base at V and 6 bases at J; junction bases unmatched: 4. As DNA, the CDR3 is TGTGCCAGCAGCGTAAGTGGACTAGCGGGAGTCGAGCAGTACTTC. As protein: CASSVSGLAGVEQYF.

The CDR3 DNA reads as TGTGCCAGCAGCGTTCTAGCGGGAGGGCAGAATGAGCAGTTCTTC. Residues: CASSVLAGGQNEQFF. This rearrangement joins TRBV9 to TRBJ2-1, with 12 nucleotides matching TRBD2. Germline trimming cut 2 bases from V and 7 bases from J; bases unmatched to any gene: 4. This CDR3 region has 15 residues. Germline CDR1 is SGDLS and CDR2 is YYNGEE.

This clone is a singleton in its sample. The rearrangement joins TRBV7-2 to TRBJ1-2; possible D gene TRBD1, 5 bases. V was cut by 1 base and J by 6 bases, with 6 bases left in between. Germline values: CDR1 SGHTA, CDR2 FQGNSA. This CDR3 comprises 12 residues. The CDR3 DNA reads TGTGCCAGCAGCTTAGGGACAAATGGCTACACCTTC. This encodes CASSLGTNGYTF.

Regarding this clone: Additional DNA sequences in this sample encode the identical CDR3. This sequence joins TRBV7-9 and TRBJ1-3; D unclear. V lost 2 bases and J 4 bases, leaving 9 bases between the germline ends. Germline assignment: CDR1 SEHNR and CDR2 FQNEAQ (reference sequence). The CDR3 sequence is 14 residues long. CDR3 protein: CASSLSTSGNTIYF. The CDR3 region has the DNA TGTGCCAGCAGCTTAAGTACATCCGGAAACACCATATATTTT.

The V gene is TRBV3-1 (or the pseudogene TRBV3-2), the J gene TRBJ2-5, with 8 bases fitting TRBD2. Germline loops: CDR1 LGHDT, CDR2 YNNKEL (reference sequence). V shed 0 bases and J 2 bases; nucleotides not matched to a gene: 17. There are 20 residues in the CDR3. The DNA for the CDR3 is TGTGCCAGCAGCCAAGAAATTTTATCACCACAACTAGCGGATCAAGAGACCCAGTACTTC. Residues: CASSQEILSPQLADQETQYF.

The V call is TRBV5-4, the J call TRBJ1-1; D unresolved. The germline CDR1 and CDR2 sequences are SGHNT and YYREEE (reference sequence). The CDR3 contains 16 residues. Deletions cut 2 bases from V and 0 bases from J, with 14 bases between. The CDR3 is CASSLNPGLMNTEAFF. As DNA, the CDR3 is TGTGCCAGCAGCTTAAATCCGGGATTAATGAACACTGAAGCTTTCTTT.

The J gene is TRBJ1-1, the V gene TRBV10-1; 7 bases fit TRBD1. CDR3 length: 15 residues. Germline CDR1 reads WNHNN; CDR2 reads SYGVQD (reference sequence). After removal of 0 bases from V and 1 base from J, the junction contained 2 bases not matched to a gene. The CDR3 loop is CASSESGTANTEAFF. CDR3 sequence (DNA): TGCGCCAGCAGTGAGTCCGGGACAGCGAACACTGAAGCTTTCTTT.

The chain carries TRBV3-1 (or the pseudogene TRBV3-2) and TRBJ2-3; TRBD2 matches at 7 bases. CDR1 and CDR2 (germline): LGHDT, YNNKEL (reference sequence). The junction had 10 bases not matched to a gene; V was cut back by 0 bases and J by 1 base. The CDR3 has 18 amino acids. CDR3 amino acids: CASSQEVGVGGGTDTQYF. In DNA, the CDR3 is TGTGCCAGCAGCCAAGAAGTCGGAGTGGGAGGGGGCACAGATACGCAGTATTTT.